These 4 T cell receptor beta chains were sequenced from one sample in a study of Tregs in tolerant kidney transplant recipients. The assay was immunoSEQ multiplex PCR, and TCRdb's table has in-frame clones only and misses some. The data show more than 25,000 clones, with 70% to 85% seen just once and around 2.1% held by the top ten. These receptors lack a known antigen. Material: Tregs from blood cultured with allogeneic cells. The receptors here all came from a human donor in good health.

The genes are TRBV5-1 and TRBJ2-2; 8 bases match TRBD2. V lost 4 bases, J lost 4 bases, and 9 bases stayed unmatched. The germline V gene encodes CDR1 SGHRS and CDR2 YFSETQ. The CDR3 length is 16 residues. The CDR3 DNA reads TGCGCCAGCAGCCTGGGTAGCGGGACCGGCACCGGGGAGCTGTTTTTT. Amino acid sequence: CASSLGSGTGTGELFF.

The CDR3 loop is CASSTSNIMGADTQYF. For the CDR3, the DNA is TGTGCCAGTAGTACCTCCAATATTATGGGCGCAGATACGCAGTATTTT. The rearrangement joins TRBV19 to TRBJ2-3, with D unresolved. This CDR3 has 16 amino acids. The V gene's germline CDR1 is LNHDA and CDR2 SQIVND (reference sequence). The V and J ends lost 4 bases and 4 bases respectively, with 18 bases between them. The whole variable domain, remainder taken from reference TRBV19 and TRBJ2-3, is DGGITQSPKYLFRKEGQNVTLSCEQNLNHDAMYWYRQDPGQGLRLIYYSQIVNDFQKGDIAEGYSVSREKKESFPLTVTSAQKNPTAFYLCASSTSNIMGADTQYFGPGTRLTVL.

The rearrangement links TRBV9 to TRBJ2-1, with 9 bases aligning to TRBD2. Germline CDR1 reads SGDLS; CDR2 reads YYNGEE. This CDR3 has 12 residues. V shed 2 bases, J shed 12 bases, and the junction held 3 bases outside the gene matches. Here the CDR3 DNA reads TGTGCCAGCAGCGTGGAGGGACTAGCGCAGTTCTTC. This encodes CASSVEGLAQFF. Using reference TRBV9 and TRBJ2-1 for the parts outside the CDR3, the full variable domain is DSGVTQTPKHLITATGQRVTLRCSPRSGDLSVYWYQQSLDQGLQFLIQYYNGEERAKGNILERFSAQQFPDLHSELNLSSLELGDSALYFCASSVEGLAQFFGPGTRLTVL.

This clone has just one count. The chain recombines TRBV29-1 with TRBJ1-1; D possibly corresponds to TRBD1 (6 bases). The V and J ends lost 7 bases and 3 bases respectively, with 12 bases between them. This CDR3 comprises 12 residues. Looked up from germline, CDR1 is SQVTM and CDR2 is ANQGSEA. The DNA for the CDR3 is TGCAGCGGGGGGGGCAGGCACACTGAAGCTTTCTTT. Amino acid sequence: CSGGGRHTEAFF.